Included here is one T cell receptor beta chain sequence, with context. The antigen is unknown. This record comes from a study of cytomegalovirus exposure and HLA in healthy donors. The V gene end was trimmed by 2 bases and the J gene end by 0 bases; junction bases not matched to a gene: 3. The CDR3 loop spans 15 amino acids. CDR1 is MNHNY and CDR2 is SVGAGI in the germline V gene (reference sequence). General study results and limits: Most TCR sequences proved rare, with some public TCRs found in many donors. When a later analysis compared HLA-associated TCR beta chains with equally common others, the HLA-associated chains turned out to be more clonally expanded and to have lower generation probabilities. Presence/absence analyses supposed approximately even sequencing depth among donors.

The primer mix had 60 Vbeta and 13 Jbeta primers. In the original analysis: Later reanalysis found approximately 80 million unique TCR beta chains, around 10 million of them shared. Produced via immunoSEQ multiplex PCR; TCRdb's table is partial and in-frame only. That table gives V, J and clone size, and the DNA gave D and trimming. The sample lists around 190,000 clones, 70% to 80% occurring once. The rearrangement joins TRBV6-6 to TRBJ1-2; the match to TRBD1 covers 7 bases. This clonotype was sampled from a man aged 30 to 45 in good health and CMV-seronegative. Sequenced: PBMCs. CDR3 in amino acids: CASSYPGTANYGYTF. In DNA, the CDR3 is TGTGCCAGCAGTTACCCCGGGACAGCTAACTATGGCTACACCTTC.